The 27 T cell receptor beta chains below all came from one sample that was sequenced in a study of T cell responses to AZD1222 COVID-19 vaccine. Profiling relied on immunoSEQ multiplex PCR, and the TCRdb table lists in-frame clones only, not all of them. The data contain around 140,000 clones, 75% to 90% of them singletons. Source: peripheral blood, taken 28 days after the second AZD1222 dose. The origin of the receptors is an adult who received the AZD1222 COVID-19 vaccine.

This clone has just one count. The gene calls are TRBV6-1 and TRBJ1-2, with D unresolved. Germline V CDR1 and CDR2: MNHNS, SASEGT. V lost 3 bases, J lost 2 bases, and 13 bases lay in between. CDR3 size: 15 residues. The CDR3 is CASSEPPIINYGYTF. Written as DNA, the CDR3 is TGTGCCAGCAGTGAGCCCCCTATAATCAACTATGGCTACACCTTC.

The genes are TRBV7-9 and TRBJ2-5; D perhaps matches TRBD2 (6 bases). The germline V gene has CDR1 SEHNR and CDR2 FQNEAQ (reference sequence). With 4 bases removed from V and 5 bases from J, the gap between germline ends came to 14 bases. This CDR3 has 14 amino acids. CDR3 in amino acids: CASSYMTGGETQYF. The CDR3 bases are TGTGCCAGCAGCTATATGACTGGGGGGGAGACCCAGTACTTC. Complete variable domain (other parts from reference TRBV7-9 and TRBJ2-5): DTGVSQNPRHKITKRGQNVTFRCDPISEHNRLYWYRQTLGQGPEFLTYFQNEAQLEKSRLLSDRFSAERPKGSFSTLEIQRTEQGDSAMYLCASSYMTGGETQYFGPGTRLLVL.

The CDR3 reads CASSQGARGNGELFF. CDR3 nucleotides: TGTGCCAGCAGCCAAGGAGCCAGGGGTAACGGGGAGCTGTTTTTT. The V and J genes are TRBV3-1 (or the pseudogene TRBV3-2) and TRBJ2-2; tentative D call: TRBD1 (6 bases). Trimming cost V 1 base and J 7 bases, with 13 bases left between them. Germline assignment: CDR1 LGHDT and CDR2 YNNKEL (reference sequence). CDR3 length equals 15 residues.

This clone showed up just a few times. The chain couples TRBV7-8 to TRBJ2-7, with D uncertain. The CDR3 is made up of 14 amino acids. Trimming cost V 1 base and J 2 bases, with 9 bases left between them. Germline V gene sequence: CDR1 SGHVS, CDR2 FQNEAQ. CDR3 nucleotide sequence: TGTGCCAGCAGCTTAGGGCCGACCGCCTACGAGCAGTACGTC. This encodes CASSLGPTAYEQYV.

The rearrangement uses TRBV7-8 and TRBJ2-7; D might be TRBD1 (6 bases). CDR1 is SGHVS and CDR2 is FQNEAQ in the germline V gene. The CDR3 runs to 14 residues. Trimming left V 0 bases short and J 2 bases short, with 8 bases between. CDR3 sequence reads: CASSLADRTYEQYV. In DNA form, the CDR3 reads TGTGCCAGCAGCTTAGCAGACAGGACCTACGAGCAGTACGTC.

CDR3 amino acids: CASSWNRENTEAFF. In DNA, the CDR3 is TGTGCCAGCAGCTGGAACAGGGAGAACACTGAAGCTTTCTTT. The rearrangement joins TRBV5-4 to TRBJ1-1; maybe TRBD1 (6 bases). The CDR3 runs 14 residues. Germline V gives CDR1 SGHNT, CDR2 YYREEE (reference sequence). V was trimmed by 3 bases and J by 1 base, leaving 10 bases between them.

The DNA for the CDR3 is TGTGCCACCAGTGGGGGTGGGGAGACCCAGTACTTC. Translated, it gives CATSGGGETQYF. This chain connects TRBV24-1 to TRBJ2-5; D not certain. CDR3 length: 12 residues. CDR1 is KGHDR, CDR2 SFDVKD, per germline. Trimming removed 5 bases at V and 5 bases at J, with 8 bases between.

Only one count was recorded for this clone. The rearrangement links TRBV4-2 to TRBJ1-1; D unresolved. The V gene's germline CDR1 is LGHNA and CDR2 YNFKEQ. Trimming removed 3 bases at V and 4 bases at J, with 12 bases between. There are 14 residues in the CDR3. CDR3 residues: CASSHFQEFTEAFF. DNA of the CDR3: TGTGCCAGCAGCCATTTCCAGGAGTTCACTGAAGCTTTCTTT.

V gene TRBV6-6 combines with J gene TRBJ2-6; D is tentatively TRBD1 or TRBD2 (5 bases each). Germline assignment: CDR1 MNHNY and CDR2 SVGAGI (reference sequence). V was shortened by 2 bases and J by 4 bases, with 9 bases between the two germline ends. The CDR3 extends over 15 amino acids. The DNA for the CDR3 is TGTGCCAGCAGTTACGGGGGTTCCGGGGCCAACGTCCTGACTTTC. Translating it yields CASSYGGSGANVLTF.

This clone appeared many times. The rearrangement uses TRBV7-2 and TRBJ2-2; D is undetermined. V shed 1 base and J shed 1 base, with 10 bases lying between them. This CDR3 has 16 residues. Germline loops: CDR1 SGHTA, CDR2 FQGNSA. CDR3 residues: CASSLDRRMNTGELFF. The CDR3 DNA sequence: TGTGCCAGCAGCTTAGATCGCAGAATGAACACCGGGGAGCTGTTTTTT.

This clone was counted between two and nine times. The genes are TRBV21-1 and TRBJ2-4. TRBV21-1 is noted as a pseudogene. The CDR3 covers 15 residues. The CDR3 DNA reads TGTGCCAGCAGCATGGACCCGTCATCCAAAAACATTCAGTACTTC. Protein: CASSMDPSSKNIQYF.

This clone was counted a single time. V and J are TRBV27 and TRBJ2-1; 9 bases are a match to TRBD2. V gave up 4 bases and J gave up 7 bases; unmatched junction bases: 11. Per germline, CDR1 MNHEY and CDR2 SMNVEV (reference sequence). The CDR3 has 16 amino acids. The CDR3 loop is CASSWDAGGQENEQFF. The DNA for the CDR3 is TGTGCCAGCAGTTGGGATGCGGGGGGGCAAGAAAATGAGCAGTTCTTC.

This sequence joins TRBV24-1 and TRBJ2-7; 11 nucleotides align to TRBD1. V trimming: 3 bases; J trimming: 4 bases; junction bases outside the gene matches: 4. Germline values: CDR1 KGHDR, CDR2 SFDVKD. This CDR3 has 15 residues. The CDR3 DNA reads TGTGCCACCAGTGATCCGGGACAGGGGGATTACGAGCAGTACTTC. Protein: CATSDPGQGDYEQYF.

This clone was seen a few times. The V gene is TRBV30, the J gene TRBJ1-3; 9 nucleotides agree with TRBD1. Germline values: CDR1 GTSNPN, CDR2 SVGIG (reference sequence). After removal of 0 bases from V and 3 bases from J, the junction contained 3 bases not matched to a gene. The CDR3 length is 15 residues. CDR3 protein: CAWSVGQGLGNTIYF. The CDR3 coding sequence is TGTGCCTGGAGTGTCGGACAGGGGCTTGGAAACACCATATATTTT.

V gene TRBV6-5 combines with J gene TRBJ2-1, with 10 bases that match TRBD2. The ends lost 7 bases at V and 7 bases at J; junction bases unmatched: 10. Germline CDR1 MNHEY, CDR2 SVGAGI. The CDR3 is made up of 15 amino acids. The CDR3 is CASTSGTSGTNEQFF. CDR3 in DNA: TGTGCCAGCACTAGTGGTACTAGCGGGACAAATGAGCAGTTCTTC.

The chain has TRBV18 and TRBJ1-1, with D possibly being TRBD1 (6 bases). The CDR3 is 14 residues long. Germline-derived CDR1 and CDR2 are KGHSH and LQKENI. V lost 3 bases to trimming and J lost 5 bases, with 13 bases between them. The CDR3 protein is CASSPSGERTEAFF. The CDR3 nucleotides are TGTGCCAGCTCACCGTCAGGGGAGAGAACTGAAGCTTTCTTT.

The CDR3 DNA is TGTGCCATCAGTGAGGGACAGGGGCTCTATGGCTACACCTTC. This encodes CAISEGQGLYGYTF. The genes are TRBV10-3 and TRBJ1-2, with 9 nucleotides matching TRBD1. CDR3 length: 14 amino acids. The germline V gene encodes CDR1 ENHRY and CDR2 SYGVKD. J was trimmed by 4 bases and V by 2 bases; bases with no gene match: 2.

J is TRBJ1-2 and V is TRBV5-6; D gene uncertain. Germline-derived CDR1 and CDR2 are SGHDT and YYEEEE. Deletions cut 2 bases from V and 5 bases from J, with 7 bases between. There are 12 residues in the CDR3. The DNA of the CDR3 is TGTGCCAGCAGCTTAGGGTCTTATGGCTACACCTTC. It yields the protein CASSLGSYGYTF.

The J gene is TRBJ2-3, the V gene TRBV5-1, with TRBD1 matching over 9 bases. V gave up 4 bases and J gave up 0 bases; unmatched junction bases: 6. The CDR3 has 16 residues. CDR1 is SGHRS and CDR2 is YFSETQ in the germline V gene. DNA of the CDR3: TGCGCCAGCAGCCGCGAGGACAGGGGAAGCACAGATACGCAGTATTTT. Translation: CASSREDRGSTDTQYF.

V usage is TRBV10-3 and J usage is TRBJ1-5; D is unclear. The V end lost 10 bases, the J end lost 5 bases, and 18 bases lay between the germline ends. Germline CDR1 and CDR2: ENHRY and SYGVKD. The CDR3 has 14 amino acids. The CDR3 nucleotides are TGTGCCACGAAAGAAACGGGAGGCGATCAGCCCCAGCATTTT. Amino acid sequence: CATKETGGDQPQHF.

This clone was counted once. CDR3 residues: CASSQTRVESGNTQYF. The CDR3 DNA is TGTGCCAGCAGCCAAACCCGAGTGGAGAGTGGAAATACGCAGTATTTT. The V gene is TRBV4-2, the J gene TRBJ2-3; the D is unclear. The CDR3 loop spans 16 amino acids. The V gene's germline CDR1 is LGHNA and CDR2 YNFKEQ. Trimming left V 2 bases short and J 7 bases short, with 19 bases between.

This clone is a singleton in its sample. The rearrangement links TRBV28 to TRBJ2-7; D assignment may be TRBD1 or TRBD2 (5 bases each). Germline V CDR1 and CDR2: MDHEN, SYDVKM. CDR3 length equals 15 residues. Trimming stripped 7 bases from V and 2 bases from J, with 18 bases between. The CDR3 sequence is CASKTEGQVPYEQYF. CDR3 coding DNA: TGTGCCAGCAAAACAGAGGGGCAGGTCCCCTACGAGCAGTACTTC.

This sequence joins TRBV30 and TRBJ1-1; 9 nucleotides align to TRBD1. The V gene end was trimmed by 2 bases and the J gene end by 10 bases; junction bases not matched to a gene: 14. The germline V gene encodes CDR1 GTSNPN and CDR2 SVGIG (reference sequence). The length of the CDR3 is 15 residues. CDR3 protein: CAWSPAGTGRATAFF. The CDR3 DNA reads TGTGCCTGGAGTCCCGCCGGGACAGGGCGCGCGACAGCTTTCTTT.

The V call is TRBV4-2, the J call TRBJ1-6; D may be TRBD1 (5 bases). Germline V gene sequence: CDR1 LGHNA, CDR2 YNFKEQ. V shed 4 bases and J shed 9 bases, with 10 bases lying between them. The CDR3 is 13 residues long. The CDR3 DNA sequence: TGTGCCAGCAGCCCGGGGGGAATTTCACCCCTCCACTTT. Translated, it gives CASSPGGISPLHF.

This clone was detected a few times. Distinct nucleotide sequences in the sample also encode this CDR3. This chain uses TRBV15 with TRBJ2-1; D uncertain. Per the germline V gene, CDR1 is LNHNV and CDR2 is YYDKDF (reference sequence). V shed 0 bases and J shed 5 bases, with 8 bases lying between them. The CDR3 has 14 amino acids. The CDR3 bases are TGTGCCACCAGCAGAGATGGCGGCAACAATGAGCAGTTCTTC. The encoded protein is CATSRDGGNNEQFF.

J is TRBJ1-5 and V is TRBV19; the D gene is possibly TRBD1 (5 bases). Germline-derived CDR1 and CDR2 are LNHDA and SQIVND (reference sequence). V dropped 4 bases and J dropped 7 bases, with 8 bases sitting between them. This CDR3 contains 12 residues. The CDR3 protein is CASSTGGQPQHF. In DNA form, the CDR3 reads TGTGCCAGTAGTACGGGGGGGCAGCCCCAGCATTTT.

This sequence joins TRBV21-1 and TRBJ2-7; the listed D gene, TRBD1, was not tested against the DNA. TRBV21-1 constitutes a pseudogene. The CDR3 length is 11 residues. The CDR3 sequence is CASSIRGEQYV. The CDR3 bases are TGTGCCAGCAGCATCAGGGGCGAGCAGTACGTC.